Listed here is a single TCR beta chain. The source of the sample is a study of cytomegalovirus exposure and HLA in healthy donors. Looked up from germline, CDR1 is SGHRS and CDR2 is YFSETQ. The CDR3 extends over 15 amino acids. V was shortened by 0 bases and J by 2 bases, with 8 bases between the two germline ends. The PCR employed 60 Vbeta primers together with 13 Jbeta primers. Sequencing was performed with immunoSEQ multiplex PCR; in TCRdb, only in-frame clones are kept and a portion is missing. Of 150,000 to 200,000 clones detected, roughly 74% appear once; the ten largest clones hold around 8%. Sequenced: PBMCs. The rearrangement uses TRBV5-1 and TRBJ2-2, with D perhaps matching TRBD2 (5 bases). This TCR derives from a woman in her forties in good health and CMV-seropositive. DNA for the CDR3: TGCGCCAGCAGCTTGGAGGGAGAAAACACCGGGGAGCTGTTTTTT. Translated: CASSLEGENTGELFF.